This T cell receptor (beta chain) was retrieved from a study of CD8+ T cells in alopecia areata. Study-wide context: Oral tofacitinib, 5 to 10 mg twice daily, was given in an open-label trial. Study-level results: Normal skin's resident alphabeta T cells are also sequenced in scalp samples. Researchers report lesional scalp, most notably alopecia totalis/universalis, outstripped normal scalp in clonality.

As concerns this clone: Its target is unknown.

This CDR3 comprises 14 residues. CDR1 SQVTM and CDR2 ANQGSEA come from the germline V gene. V was cut by 7 bases and J by 0 bases, with 15 bases left in between. cDNA serving as the sequencing template came from extracted, reverse transcribed RNA. Sequencing was performed with immunoSEQ multiplex PCR; in TCRdb, only in-frame clones are kept and a portion is missing. In the table there are 200,000 to 250,000 clones, approximately 61% of which are singletons. The gene calls are TRBV29-1 and TRBJ1-2; no definite D call. The source material was CD4+ T cells sorted from blood, sampled at week 0. This TCR was sampled from a human donor with alopecia areata. The chain's CDR3 is CSAPSRNTNYGYTF. CDR3 DNA: TGCAGCGCGCCGTCCAGGAATACTAACTATGGCTACACCTTC. The entire variable domain, with the rest obtained from reference TRBV29-1 and TRBJ1-2, is as follows: SAVISQKPSRDICQRGTSLTIQCQVDSQVTMMFWYRQQPGQSLTLIATANQGSEATYESGFVIDKFPISRPNLTFSTLTVSNMSPEDSSIYLCSAPSRNTNYGYTFGSGTRLTVV.